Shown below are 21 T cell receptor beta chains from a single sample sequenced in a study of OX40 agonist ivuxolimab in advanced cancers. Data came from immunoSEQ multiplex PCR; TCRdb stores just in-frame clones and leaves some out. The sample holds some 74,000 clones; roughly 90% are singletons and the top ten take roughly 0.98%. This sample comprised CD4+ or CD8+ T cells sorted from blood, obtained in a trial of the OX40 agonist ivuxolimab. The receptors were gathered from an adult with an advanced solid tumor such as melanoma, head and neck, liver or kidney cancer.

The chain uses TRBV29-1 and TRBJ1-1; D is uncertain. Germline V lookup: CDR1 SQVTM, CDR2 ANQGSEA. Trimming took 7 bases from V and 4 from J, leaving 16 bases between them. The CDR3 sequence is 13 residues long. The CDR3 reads CSGQLTWGTEAFF. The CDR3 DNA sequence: TGCAGCGGCCAATTGACTTGGGGCACTGAAGCTTTCTTT. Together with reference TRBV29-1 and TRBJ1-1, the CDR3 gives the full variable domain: SAVISQKPSRDICQRGTSLTIQCQVDSQVTMMFWYRQQPGQSLTLIATANQGSEATYESGFVIDKFPISRPNLTFSTLTVSNMSPEDSSIYLCSGQLTWGTEAFFGQGTRLTVV.

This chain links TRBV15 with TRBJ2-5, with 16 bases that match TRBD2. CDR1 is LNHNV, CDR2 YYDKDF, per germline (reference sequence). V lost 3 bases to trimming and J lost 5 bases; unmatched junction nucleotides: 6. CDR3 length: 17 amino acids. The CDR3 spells CATSSPGLAGGPETQYF. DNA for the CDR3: TGTGCCACCAGCAGCCCGGGACTAGCGGGAGGGCCGGAGACCCAGTACTTC.

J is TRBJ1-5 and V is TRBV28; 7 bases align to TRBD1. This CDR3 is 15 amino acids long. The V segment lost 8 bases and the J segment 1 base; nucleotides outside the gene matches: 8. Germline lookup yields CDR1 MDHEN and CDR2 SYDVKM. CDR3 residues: CASRVPGQSNQPQHF. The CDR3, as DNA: TGTGCCAGCCGGGTCCCGGGACAGAGCAATCAGCCCCAGCATTTT.

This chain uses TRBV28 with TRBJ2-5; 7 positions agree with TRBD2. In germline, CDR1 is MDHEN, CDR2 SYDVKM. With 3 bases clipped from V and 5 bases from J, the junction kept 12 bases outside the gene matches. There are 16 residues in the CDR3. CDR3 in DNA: TGTGCCAGCAGTTTCACTTCAGGGAGGGGCCCCGAGACCCAGTACTTC. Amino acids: CASSFTSGRGPETQYF.

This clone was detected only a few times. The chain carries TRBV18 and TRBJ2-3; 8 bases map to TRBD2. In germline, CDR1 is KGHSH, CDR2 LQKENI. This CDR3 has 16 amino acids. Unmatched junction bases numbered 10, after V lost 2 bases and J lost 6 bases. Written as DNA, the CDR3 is TGTGCCAGCTCACCAGGAAGGGCGGGAGGATCTGATACGCAGTATTTT. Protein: CASSPGRAGGSDTQYF.

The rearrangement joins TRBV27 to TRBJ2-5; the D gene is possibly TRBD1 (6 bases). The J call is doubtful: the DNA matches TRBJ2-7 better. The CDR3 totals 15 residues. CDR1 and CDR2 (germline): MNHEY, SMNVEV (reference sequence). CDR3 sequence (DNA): TGTGCCAGCAGGACAACACAGACAGGCGATTACGAGCAGTACTTC. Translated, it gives CASRTTQTGDYEQYF.

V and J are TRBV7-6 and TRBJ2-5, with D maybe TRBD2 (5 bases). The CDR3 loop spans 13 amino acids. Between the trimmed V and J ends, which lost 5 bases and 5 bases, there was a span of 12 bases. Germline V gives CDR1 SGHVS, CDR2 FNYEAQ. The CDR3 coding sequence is TGTGCCAGCAGCCGCGGACTGCGGGAGACCCAGTACTTC. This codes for CASSRGLRETQYF.

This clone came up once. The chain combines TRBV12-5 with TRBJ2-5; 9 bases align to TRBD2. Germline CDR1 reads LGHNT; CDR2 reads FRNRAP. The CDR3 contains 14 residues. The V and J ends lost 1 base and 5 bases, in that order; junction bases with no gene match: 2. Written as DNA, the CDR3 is TGTGCTAGTGGTTTGGGTAGCGGGAGTGAGACCCAGTACTTC. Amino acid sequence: CASGLGSGSETQYF.

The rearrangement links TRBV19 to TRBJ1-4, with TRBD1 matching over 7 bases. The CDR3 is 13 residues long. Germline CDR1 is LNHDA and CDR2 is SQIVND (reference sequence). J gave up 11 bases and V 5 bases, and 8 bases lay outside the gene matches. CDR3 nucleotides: TGTGCCAGTAGTGGGCAGGGGGTTGAGAAACTGTTTTTT. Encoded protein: CASSGQGVEKLFF.

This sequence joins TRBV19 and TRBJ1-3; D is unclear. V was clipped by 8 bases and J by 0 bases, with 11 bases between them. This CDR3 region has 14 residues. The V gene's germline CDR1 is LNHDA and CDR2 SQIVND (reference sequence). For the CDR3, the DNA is TGTGCCAGTCGCCCGGCCCCCTCTGGAAACACCATATATTTT. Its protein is CASRPAPSGNTIYF.

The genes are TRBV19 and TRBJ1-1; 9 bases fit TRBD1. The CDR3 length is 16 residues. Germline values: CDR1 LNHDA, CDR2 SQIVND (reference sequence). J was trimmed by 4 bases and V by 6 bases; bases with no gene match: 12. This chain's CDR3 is CASRPGQGYFITEAFF. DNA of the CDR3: TGTGCCAGTAGACCGGGACAGGGATATTTTATCACTGAAGCTTTCTTT. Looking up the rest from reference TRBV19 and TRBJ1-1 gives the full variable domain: DGGITQSPKYLFRKEGQNVTLSCEQNLNHDAMYWYRQDPGQGLRLIYYSQIVNDFQKGDIAEGYSVSREKKESFPLTVTSAQKNPTAFYLCASRPGQGYFITEAFFGQGTRLTVV.

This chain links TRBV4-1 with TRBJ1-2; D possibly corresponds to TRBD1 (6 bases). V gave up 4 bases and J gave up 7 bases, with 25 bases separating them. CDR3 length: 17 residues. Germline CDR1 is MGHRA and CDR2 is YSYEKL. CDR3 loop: CASSRGAEGRGIGGYTF. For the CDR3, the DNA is TGCGCCAGCAGCCGAGGTGCGGAGGGCAGGGGAATAGGTGGCTACACCTTC.

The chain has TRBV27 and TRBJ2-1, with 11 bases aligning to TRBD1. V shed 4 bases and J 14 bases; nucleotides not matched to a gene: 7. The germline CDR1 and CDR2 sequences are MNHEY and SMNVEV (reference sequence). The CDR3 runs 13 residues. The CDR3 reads CASSYKDRGQKFF. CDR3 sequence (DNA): TGTGCCAGCAGTTACAAGGACAGGGGGCAGAAGTTCTTC.

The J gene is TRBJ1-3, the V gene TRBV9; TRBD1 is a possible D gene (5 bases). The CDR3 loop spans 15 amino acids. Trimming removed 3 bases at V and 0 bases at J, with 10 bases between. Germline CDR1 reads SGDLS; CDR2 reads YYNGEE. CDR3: CASSGDSLSGNTIYF. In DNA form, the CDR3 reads TGTGCCAGCAGCGGAGACAGTCTCTCTGGAAACACCATATATTTT.

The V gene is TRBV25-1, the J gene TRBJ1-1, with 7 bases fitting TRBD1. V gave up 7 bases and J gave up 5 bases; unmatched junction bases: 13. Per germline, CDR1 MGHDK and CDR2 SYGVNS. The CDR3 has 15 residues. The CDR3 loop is CASTPSGQVETEAFF. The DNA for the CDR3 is TGTGCCAGCACCCCATCCGGACAGGTGGAGACTGAAGCTTTCTTT.

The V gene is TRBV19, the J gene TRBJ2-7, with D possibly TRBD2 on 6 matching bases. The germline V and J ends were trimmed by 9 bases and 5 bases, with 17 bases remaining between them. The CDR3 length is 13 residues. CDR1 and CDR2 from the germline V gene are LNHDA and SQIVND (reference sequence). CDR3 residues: CASLEGDSNEQYF. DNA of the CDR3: TGTGCCAGCCTAGAAGGGGACTCAAACGAGCAGTACTTC.

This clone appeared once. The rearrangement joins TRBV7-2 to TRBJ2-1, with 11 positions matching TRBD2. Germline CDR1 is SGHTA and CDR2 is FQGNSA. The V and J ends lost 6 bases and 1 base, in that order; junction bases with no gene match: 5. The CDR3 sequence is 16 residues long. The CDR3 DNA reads TGTGCCAGCAGTCATACTAGCGGGAGTTCCTACAATGAGCAGTTCTTC. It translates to CASSHTSGSSYNEQFF.

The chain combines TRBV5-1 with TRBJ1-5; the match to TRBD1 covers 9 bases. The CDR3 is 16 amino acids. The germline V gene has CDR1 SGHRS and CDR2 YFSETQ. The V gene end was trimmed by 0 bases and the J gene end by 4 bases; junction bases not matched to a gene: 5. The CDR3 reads CASSLGGQGSNQPQHF. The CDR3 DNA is TGCGCCAGCAGCTTGGGGGGACAGGGATCGAATCAGCCCCAGCATTTT.

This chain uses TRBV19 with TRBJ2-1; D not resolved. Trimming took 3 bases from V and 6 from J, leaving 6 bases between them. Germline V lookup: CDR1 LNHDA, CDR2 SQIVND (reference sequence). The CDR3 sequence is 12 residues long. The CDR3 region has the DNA TGTGCCAGTAGTATTAGCAGCAATGAGCAGTTCTTC. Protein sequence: CASSISSNEQFF.

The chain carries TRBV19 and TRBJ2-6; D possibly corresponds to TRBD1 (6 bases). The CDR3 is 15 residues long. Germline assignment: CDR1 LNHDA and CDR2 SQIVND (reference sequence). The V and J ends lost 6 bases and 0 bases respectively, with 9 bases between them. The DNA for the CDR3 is TGTGCCAGTAGCCGACAGGCCTCTGGGGCCAACGTCCTGACTTTC. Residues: CASSRQASGANVLTF.

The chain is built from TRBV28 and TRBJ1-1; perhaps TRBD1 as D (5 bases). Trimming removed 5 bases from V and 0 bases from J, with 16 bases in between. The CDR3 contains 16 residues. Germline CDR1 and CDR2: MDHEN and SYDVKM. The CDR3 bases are TGTGCCAGCAGTCCACCGGGGGTGTTCATGAACACTGAAGCTTTCTTT. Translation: CASSPPGVFMNTEAFF.